This T cell receptor beta chain derives from a study of blood T cell repertoires in COVID-19. Germline lookup yields CDR1 MNHEY and CDR2 SVGAGI. The CDR3 runs 13 residues. V dropped 5 bases and J dropped 4 bases, with 11 bases sitting between them. The assay was immunoSEQ multiplex PCR, and TCRdb's table has in-frame clones only and misses some. The sample consists of around 140,000 clones, around 90% of them appearing once. The origin of this receptor is a human donor with COVID-19, enrolled during active disease. The donor label of this sample is uncertain. V gene TRBV6-5 combines with J gene TRBJ1-1; D is unresolved. Material for sequencing was peripheral blood. CDR3 amino acids: CASSRGMFTEAFF. In DNA, the CDR3 is TGTGCCAGCAGTCGAGGGATGTTCACTGAAGCTTTCTTT.